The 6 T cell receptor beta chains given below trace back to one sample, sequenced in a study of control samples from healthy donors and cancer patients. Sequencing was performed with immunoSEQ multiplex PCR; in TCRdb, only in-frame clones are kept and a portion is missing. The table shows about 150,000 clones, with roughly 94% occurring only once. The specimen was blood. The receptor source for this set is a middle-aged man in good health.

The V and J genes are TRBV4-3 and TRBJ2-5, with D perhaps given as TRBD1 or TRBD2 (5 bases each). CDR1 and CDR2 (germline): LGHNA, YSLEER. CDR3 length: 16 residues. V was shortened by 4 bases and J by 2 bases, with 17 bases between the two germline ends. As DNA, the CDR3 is TGCGCCAGCAGCCTCGGGACCGGGGTGGGTCAAGAGACCCAGTACTTC. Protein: CASSLGTGVGQETQYF.

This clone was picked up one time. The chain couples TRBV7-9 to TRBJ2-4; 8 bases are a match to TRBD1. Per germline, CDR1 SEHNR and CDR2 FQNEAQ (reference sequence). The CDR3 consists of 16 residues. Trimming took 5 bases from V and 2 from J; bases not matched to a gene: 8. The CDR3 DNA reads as TGTGCCAGCAGCGCCGGACAGGGACTCACCAAAAACATTCAGTACTTC. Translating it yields CASSAGQGLTKNIQYF.

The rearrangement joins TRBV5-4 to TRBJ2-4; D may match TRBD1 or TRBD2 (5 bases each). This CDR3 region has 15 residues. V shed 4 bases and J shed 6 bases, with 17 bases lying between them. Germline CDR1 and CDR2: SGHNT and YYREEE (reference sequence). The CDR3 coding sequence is TGTGCCAGCAGCCCGAGGGACGGAGAGGGAAACATTCAGTACTTC. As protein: CASSPRDGEGNIQYF.

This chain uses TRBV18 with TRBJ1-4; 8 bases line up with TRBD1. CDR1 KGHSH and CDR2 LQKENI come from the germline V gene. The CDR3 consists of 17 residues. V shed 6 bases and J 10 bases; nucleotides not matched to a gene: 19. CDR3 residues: CASSPGQGREEGGKLFF. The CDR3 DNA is TGTGCCAGCTCCCCAGGACAGGGAAGGGAGGAAGGCGGAAAACTGTTTTTT. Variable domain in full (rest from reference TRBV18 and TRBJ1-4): NAGVMQNPRHLVRRRGQEARLRCSPMKGHSHVYWYRQLPEEGLKFMVYLQKENIIDESGMPKERFSAEFPKEGPSILRIQQVVRGDSAAYFCASSPGQGREEGGKLFFGSGTQLSVL.

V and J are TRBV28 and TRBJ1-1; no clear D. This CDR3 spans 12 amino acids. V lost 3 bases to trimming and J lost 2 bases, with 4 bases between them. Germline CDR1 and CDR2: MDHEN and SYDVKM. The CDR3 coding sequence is TGTGCCAGCAGTTTCCTAAACACTGAAGCTTTCTTT. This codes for CASSFLNTEAFF.

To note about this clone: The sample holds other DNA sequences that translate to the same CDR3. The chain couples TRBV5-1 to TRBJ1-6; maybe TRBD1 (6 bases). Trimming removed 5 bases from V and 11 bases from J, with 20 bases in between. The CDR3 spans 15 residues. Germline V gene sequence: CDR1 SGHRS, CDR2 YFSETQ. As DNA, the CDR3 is TGCGCCAGCAGTCCATTACAGGGTCCGAATCCACCCCTCCACTTT. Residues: CASSPLQGPNPPLHF.